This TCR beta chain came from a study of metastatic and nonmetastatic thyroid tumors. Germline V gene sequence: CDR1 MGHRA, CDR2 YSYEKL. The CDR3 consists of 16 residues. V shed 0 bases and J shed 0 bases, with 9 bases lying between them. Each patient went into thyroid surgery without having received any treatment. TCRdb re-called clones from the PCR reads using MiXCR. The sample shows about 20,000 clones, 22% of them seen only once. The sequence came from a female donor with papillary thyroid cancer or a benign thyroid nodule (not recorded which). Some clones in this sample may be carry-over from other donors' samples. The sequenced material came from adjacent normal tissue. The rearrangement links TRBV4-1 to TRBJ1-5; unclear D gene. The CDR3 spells CASSQDHTYSNQPQHF. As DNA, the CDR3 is TGCGCCAGCAGCCAAGATCACACATATAGCAATCAGCCCCAGCATTTT.